Presented here are 18 T cell receptor beta chains from one specimen sequenced in a study of early stage breast cancer tumors. Generated by immunoSEQ multiplex PCR, the TCRdb table keeps only in-frame clones and is missing some. The sample shows nearly 70,000 clones, 75% to 90% of them seen only once. Sequencing used blood. All receptors come from a person between 35 and 49 years old with breast cancer.

The genes are TRBV6-5 and TRBJ2-7, with TRBD2 as a possible D gene (5 bases). Trimming removed 0 bases at V and 2 bases at J, with 14 bases between. The germline V gene has CDR1 MNHEY and CDR2 SVGAGI. The length of the CDR3 is 16 residues. CDR3 loop: CASSYSGGEGTYEQYF. The CDR3 nucleotides read TGTGCCAGCAGTTACTCGGGCGGAGAGGGAACCTACGAGCAGTACTTC.

This chain connects TRBV29-1 to TRBJ1-2, with D possibly being TRBD1 (5 bases). The CDR3 spans 15 residues. Germline lookup yields CDR1 SQVTM and CDR2 ANQGSEA. Deletions cut 1 base from V and 7 bases from J, with 19 bases between. DNA for the CDR3: TGCAGCGTTGAAGGCCAGGGACTATGGGGTGTTGGCTACACCTTC. This sequence encodes CSVEGQGLWGVGYTF.

The rearrangement uses TRBV19 and TRBJ2-1; 12 nucleotides match TRBD2. The V segment lost 4 bases and the J segment 4 bases; nucleotides outside the gene matches: 11. Germline V lookup: CDR1 LNHDA, CDR2 SQIVND (reference sequence). CDR3 length equals 18 residues. The CDR3 sequence is CASSNFGTSGFVYNEQFF. The DNA of the CDR3 is TGTGCCAGTAGTAACTTTGGGACTAGCGGGTTTGTTTACAATGAGCAGTTCTTC.

This clone was found once. The chain carries TRBV19 and TRBJ2-5; TRBD1 matches at 7 bases. Trimming took 5 bases from V and 1 from J; bases not matched to a gene: 4. The CDR3 spans 14 residues. Germline V gene data show CDR1 as LNHDA and CDR2 as SQIVND (reference sequence). The CDR3 sequence: CASSGGTVQETQYF. DNA of the CDR3: TGTGCCAGTAGTGGTGGGACAGTCCAAGAGACCCAGTACTTC.

The chain links TRBV27 to TRBJ2-7; 7 positions match TRBD2. Germline V gene data show CDR1 as MNHEY and CDR2 as SMNVEV (reference sequence). The CDR3 is 15 amino acids. V was clipped by 8 bases and J by 1 base; unmatched bases: 11. CDR3 DNA sequence: TGTGCCAGCGGTCTGGGGAGGGCCTTATCCTACGAGCAGTACTTC. Translated: CASGLGRALSYEQYF.

This chain uses TRBV9 with TRBJ2-1; D is perhaps TRBD2 (6 bases). The CDR3 covers 14 residues. The V and J ends lost 0 bases and 8 bases respectively, with 12 bases between them. Germline-derived CDR1 and CDR2 are SGDLS and YYNGEE. The CDR3 nucleotides read TGTGCCAGCAGCGTAGGACTAGTTCTGGATGAGCAGTTCTTC. As protein: CASSVGLVLDEQFF.

The chain uses TRBV28 and TRBJ1-5, with unresolved D. The V end lost 5 bases, the J end lost 2 bases, and 16 bases lay between the germline ends. CDR3 length equals 16 residues. CDR1 and CDR2 (germline): MDHEN, SYDVKM. CDR3 loop: CASSPRWVEGNQPQHF. CDR3 coding DNA: TGTGCCAGCAGTCCCAGGTGGGTGGAAGGCAATCAGCCCCAGCATTTT.

CDR3 DNA: TGTGCCACCAGCAGAGATGGAGGGAATAAGAATGAGCAGTTCTTC. This encodes CATSRDGGNKNEQFF. The V call is TRBV15, the J call TRBJ2-1, with TRBD2 as a possible D gene (6 bases). The CDR3 runs to 15 residues. From germline, CDR1 is LNHNV and CDR2 YYDKDF (reference sequence). Trimming pared 0 bases from V and 7 bases from J, leaving 13 bases between.

The chain employs TRBV2 and TRBJ2-5; the D is unclear. Between the trimmed V and J ends, which lost 2 bases and 2 bases, there was a span of 6 bases. Germline assignment: CDR1 SNHLY and CDR2 FYNNEI. The CDR3 has 13 amino acids. CDR3 bases: TGTGCCAGCAGTGAACAGCGACAAGAGACCCAGTACTTC. Protein: CASSEQRQETQYF.

The chain carries TRBV7-2 and TRBJ2-3; TRBD1 is a possible D gene (5 bases). CDR3 length equals 13 residues. V was trimmed by 5 bases and J by 2 bases, leaving 8 bases between them. Germline V lookup: CDR1 SGHTA, CDR2 FQGNSA. CDR3 sequence: CASSRRDTDTQYF. The CDR3 DNA reads as TGTGCCAGCAGCCGCAGGGACACAGATACGCAGTATTTT.

The chain uses TRBV18 and TRBJ2-7; D is unresolved. This CDR3 region has 14 residues. Germline loops: CDR1 KGHSH, CDR2 LQKENI. V lost 3 bases to trimming and J lost 4 bases, with 13 bases between them. The CDR3, as DNA: TGTGCCAGCTCACCGTATGGTGAGGAATACGAGCAGTACTTC. Translation gives CASSPYGEEYEQYF.

V usage is TRBV6-5 and J usage is TRBJ1-1; TRBD1 matches at 9 bases. Trimming at V came to 6 bases and at J to 5 bases, leaving 10 bases not matched to a gene. Per germline, CDR1 MNHEY and CDR2 SVGAGI. This CDR3 is built from 15 residues. The CDR3 DNA is TGTGCCAGCAGATCACGGACAGGGGATGGTACTGAAGCTTTCTTT. It encodes CASRSRTGDGTEAFF.

The rearrangement uses TRBV14 and TRBJ1-3, with no clear D. The germline CDR1 and CDR2 sequences are SGHDN and FVKESK. CDR3 length: 15 amino acids. Trimming pared 0 bases from V and 0 bases from J, leaving 6 bases between. The CDR3 region is CASSQDEDSGNTIYF. CDR3 DNA: TGTGCCAGCAGCCAAGACGAAGACTCTGGAAACACCATATATTTT. The whole variable domain, remainder taken from reference TRBV14 and TRBJ1-3, is EAGVTQFPSHSVIEKGQTVTLRCDPISGHDNLYWYRRVMGKEIKFLLHFVKESKQDESGMPNNRFLAERTGGTYSTLKVQPAELEDSGVYFCASSQDEDSGNTIYFGEGSWLTVV.

The chain uses TRBV9 and TRBJ2-5; D is ambiguous. This CDR3 has 11 amino acids. Trimming took 0 bases from V and 5 from J, leaving 2 bases between them. CDR1 is SGDLS and CDR2 is YYNGEE in the germline V gene. In nucleotides, the CDR3 is TGTGCCAGCAGCGTAGACGAGACCCAGTACTTC. As protein: CASSVDETQYF. Complete variable domain (other parts from reference TRBV9 and TRBJ2-5): DSGVTQTPKHLITATGQRVTLRCSPRSGDLSVYWYQQSLDQGLQFLIQYYNGEERAKGNILERFSAQQFPDLHSELNLSSLELGDSALYFCASSVDETQYFGPGTRLLVL.

The rearrangement uses TRBV9 and TRBJ2-5; no clear D gene. V lost 3 bases and J 4 bases, leaving 10 bases between the germline ends. CDR3 length: 13 residues. Germline lookup yields CDR1 SGDLS and CDR2 YYNGEE. The CDR3 nucleotides read TGTGCCAGCAGCGCCGCCAGCCGAGAGACCCAGTACTTC. The encoded protein is CASSAASRETQYF.

This chain uses TRBV6-5 with TRBJ2-1, with D tentatively TRBD1 or TRBD2 (5 bases each). CDR3 length equals 15 residues. The germline gives CDR1 MNHEY, CDR2 SVGAGI. Between the trimmed V and J ends, which lost 9 bases and 3 bases, there was a span of 18 bases. CDR3 DNA: TGTGCCAGTCGAACTACGGGACGTAGCTACAATGAGCAGTTCTTC. It yields the protein CASRTTGRSYNEQFF.

The chain uses TRBV6-1 and TRBJ2-7, with TRBD1 as a possible D gene (5 bases). Germline CDR1 reads MNHNS; CDR2 reads SASEGT. This CDR3 comprises 14 residues. V was clipped by 4 bases and J by 3 bases, with 13 bases between them. The CDR3 DNA reads TGTGCCAGCAGTGTTCAGGGATCGGACTACGAGCAGTACTTC. Amino acid sequence: CASSVQGSDYEQYF.

This clone was seen a single time. V usage is TRBV5-1 and J usage is TRBJ2-6; D call uncertain. Germline CDR1 and CDR2: SGHRS and YFSETQ. The CDR3 totals 16 residues. V was shortened by 1 base and J by 1 base, with 9 bases between the two germline ends. CDR3: CASSLQATSGANVLTF. In DNA, the CDR3 is TGCGCCAGCAGCTTGCAGGCAACTTCTGGGGCCAACGTCCTGACTTTC. Full variable domain (rest looked up from reference TRBV5-1 and TRBJ2-6): KAGVTQTPRYLIKTRGQQVTLSCSPISGHRSVSWYQQTPGQGLQFLFEYFSETQRNKGNFPGRFSGRQFSNSRSEMNVSTLELGDSALYLCASSLQATSGANVLTFGAGSRLTVL.